The rows below give T cell receptor beta chains drawn from one sample of a study of blood T cell repertoires in COVID-19. Sequencing was performed with immunoSEQ multiplex PCR; in TCRdb, only in-frame clones are kept and a portion is missing. The table shows 75,000 to 90,000 clones, with around 78% occurring only once. The specimen sequenced was peripheral blood. Source of these receptors: a man aged 60 to 69 with COVID-19, enrolled during active disease. The CDR3 runs from the conserved cysteine through the conserved F or W. Each record gives: CDR3 DNA, CDR3 protein, clone size, J gene, V gene, D gene. The D gene is left open where the match is weak. Some rows have no size entry. The others give once, few or many, or a class for an expanded clone.

TGTGCCAGTACGCTCAGCGAACCTGGAAACACCATATATTTT | CASTLSEPGNTIYF | few | TRBJ1-3 | TRBV19 | .
TGTGCCAGCAGCTTAGGCCAGAATTCACCCCTCCACTTT | CASSLGQNSPLHF | few | TRBJ1-6 | TRBV7-3 | .
TGTGCCAGCAGCCCTCGACAGCAAGAGACCCAGTACTTC | CASSPRQQETQYF | . | TRBJ2-5 | TRBV13 | .
TGTGCCAGCAGCTTGGGGAGACAGGAATTCTACGAGCAGTACTTC | CASSLGRQEFYEQYF | . | TRBJ2-7 | TRBV11-3 | .
TGTGCCAGCAGCTTGGTCGGCAGGATGAACACTGAAGCTTTCTTT | CASSLVGRMNTEAFF | . | TRBJ1-1 | TRBV5-6 | .
TGTGCCAGCAGTGAGGGAGGGGTTGCTAACTATGGCTACACCTTC | CASSEGGVANYGYTF | . | TRBJ1-2 | TRBV6-1 | .
TGTGCCAGCAGTGATCTAGCGGGAACCGAGCAGTACTTC | CASSDLAGTEQYF | . | TRBJ2-7 | TRBV6-1 | TRBD2
TGCGCCAGCAGCTATGGACAGGGACCGACGAATGAGCAGTTCTTC | CASSYGQGPTNEQFF | . | TRBJ2-1 | TRBV5-1 | TRBD1
TGCGCCAGCAGTGAGTCAGGAGGACTCCATAGTGTCTACGAGCAGTACTTC | CASSESGGLHSVYEQYF | once | TRBJ2-7 | TRBV10-2 | .
TGCGCCAGCAGCCCAAGTCCATTGGGACTAGCGGTAGACATTCAGTACTTC | CASSPSPLGLAVDIQYF | . | TRBJ2-4 | TRBV4-1 | TRBD2
TGCGCCAGCAGCTTGCGGACAGGGATGACTGAAGCTTTCTTT | CASSLRTGMTEAFF | . | TRBJ1-1 | TRBV5-1 | TRBD1
TGTGCCAGCAGCCGAGACCCCGGGACAGGGAACGAAAAACTGTTTTTT | CASSRDPGTGNEKLFF | . | TRBJ1-4 | TRBV4-2 | TRBD1
TGCGCCAGCAGCTTGGGCGGGAACGGGGAGGAGACCCAGTACTTC | CASSLGGNGEETQYF | . | TRBJ2-5 | TRBV5-1 | .
TGTGCCAGCAGCGCCAGCGGGGATAGCAATCAGCCCCAGCATTTT | CASSASGDSNQPQHF | . | TRBJ1-5 | TRBV9 | .
TGTGCCAGCAGCTTACAGGGGGTATGGCTAGCGGGAGCGGAGCAGTACTTC | CASSLQGVWLAGAEQYF | . | TRBJ2-7 | TRBV5-6 | TRBD2
TGTGCCAGCAGCACCCAGGGACAGTCCAATCAGCCCCAGCATTTT | CASSTQGQSNQPQHF | . | TRBJ1-5 | TRBV7-2 | TRBD1
TGTGCCAGCAGCCAAGGAGGGCACTCGAACACTGAAGCTTTCTTT | CASSQGGHSNTEAFF | few | TRBJ1-1 | TRBV4-2 | .
TGTGCCAGCAGTTCAGGGAATCAGCCCCAGCATTTT | CASSSGNQPQHF | few | TRBJ1-5 | TRBV6-5 | .
TGTGCCAGCAGGGGGGTCCGGGACAGCCTCTACGAGCAGTACTTC | CASRGVRDSLYEQYF | few | TRBJ2-7 | TRBV2 | TRBD1
TGTGCCAGCAGCTTAATTGGCAGCTACGAGCAGTACTTC | CASSLIGSYEQYF | . | TRBJ2-7 | TRBV11-2 | .
TGTGCCAGCAGTTACTCGAACTTAGCGGTCTACGAGCAGTACTTC | CASSYSNLAVYEQYF | . | TRBJ2-7 | TRBV6-5 | .
TGTGCTAGTGGTTTGGAGACAGGGGCCGCTTTCTTT | CASGLETGAAFF | . | TRBJ1-1 | TRBV12-5 | TRBD1
TGTGCCACCAGTGGAGGGACAGGCACAGATACGCAGTATTTT | CATSGGTGTDTQYF | . | TRBJ2-3 | TRBV24-1 | TRBD1
TGTGCCAGCAGTGAGGCTCGGTCAGGGCAGCCCCAGCATTTT | CASSEARSGQPQHF | . | TRBJ1-5 | TRBV25-1 | .
TGTGCCAGCAGTAAAGCGGGGGGGCTCGAGCAGTACTTC | CASSKAGGLEQYF | . | TRBJ2-7 | TRBV2 | TRBD2
TGTGCCAGCAGTGCTACCGGCCCCCGGGAGGGTTGGGACTATGGCTACACCTTC | CASSATGPREGWDYGYTF | . | TRBJ1-2 | TRBV27 | .
TGTGCCAGCAGCTTCCCCCCGGACATCTCGAACACCGGGGAGCTGTTTTTT | CASSFPPDISNTGELFF | few | TRBJ2-2 | TRBV11-2 | .
TGTGCCAGCAGCCAAGATGGGCGGGGGGTTTTCTCTGGGGCCAACGTCCTGACTTTC | CASSQDGRGVFSGANVLTF | . | TRBJ2-6 | TRBV3-1/TRBV3-2 | TRBD2